This record concerns one T cell receptor beta chain sequence. Its antigen is unknown. The data were taken from a study of Ad26.COV2.S vaccination and SARS-CoV-2 variants. Whole-study context: Donor joined the COV1001 Ad26.COV2.S trial arm. General observations from the study: Recipients of vaccine and of placebo showed similar breadth of their non-spike TCR repertoires.

Only in-frame clones appear in the TCRdb table, and some are missing; sequencing was by immunoSEQ multiplex PCR. This sample carries 440,000 or so clones, 92% of them seen once, and the ten largest clones take over 1.5%. Regarding treatment: about 20 received Ad26.COV2.S at low or high dose, single or two shots; several received placebo; per-sample allocation not given. Repertoires come from day 63 after the first vaccine or placebo injection. Boston provided a donor who was an adult aged 18-55 years. The sample consisted of peripheral blood, taken in a trial of Ad26.COV2.S vaccine versus placebo. The TCR comes from a person between 18 and 60 years old who received the Ad26.COV2.S COVID-19 vaccine or a placebo.

CDR3 loop: CASSLALTPDTQYF. CDR3 DNA: TGTGCCAGCAGCTTAGCGCTCACCCCAGATACGCAGTATTTT. This chain links TRBV7-2 with TRBJ2-3; D gene unclear. In germline, CDR1 is SGHTA, CDR2 FQGNSA. The CDR3 length is 14 residues. The ends were cut back, 0 bases at V and 4 bases at J, with 8 bases in the middle.